This entry lists 6 T cell receptor beta chains sequenced from one sample in a study of blood T cell repertoires in COVID-19. Method: immunoSEQ multiplex PCR; TCRdb's copy keeps in-frame clones and lacks some. The sample holds fewer than 300,000 clones, 75% to 90% seen once. Sequenced material: peripheral blood. These receptor sequences come from a woman aged 35 to 49 who had recovered from COVID-19.

The V and J genes are TRBV5-5 and TRBJ2-1; 11 bases line up with TRBD2. Per germline, CDR1 SGHKS and CDR2 YYEKEE (reference sequence). This CDR3 region has 14 residues. Trimming at V came to 7 bases and at J to 7 bases, leaving 7 bases not matched to a gene. CDR3 region: CASGLAGGRNEQFF. The CDR3 DNA reads as TGTGCCAGCGGATTAGCGGGGGGGCGGAATGAGCAGTTCTTC.

The chain is built from TRBV29-1 and TRBJ1-2; the match to TRBD1 covers 9 bases. Trimming removed 4 bases from V and 4 bases from J; junction bases left unmatched: 13. CDR1 SQVTM and CDR2 ANQGSEA come from the germline V gene. The CDR3 runs to 16 residues. The CDR3 DNA reads TGCAGCGTTGCCCCCATTCACGGGACAGGGATCTATGGCTACACCTTC. Translated, it gives CSVAPIHGTGIYGYTF. The whole variable domain, filled in from reference TRBV29-1 and TRBJ1-2, reads SAVISQKPSRDICQRGTSLTIQCQVDSQVTMMFWYRQQPGQSLTLIATANQGSEATYESGFVIDKFPISRPNLTFSTLTVSNMSPEDSSIYLCSVAPIHGTGIYGYTFGSGTRLTVV.

This clone showed up just once. The chain links TRBV7-9 to TRBJ2-3, with 14 bases aligning to TRBD2. CDR1 is SEHNR and CDR2 is FQNEAQ in the germline V gene (reference sequence). This CDR3 has 16 amino acids. Trimming removed 3 bases from V and 6 bases from J; junction bases left unmatched: 5. The CDR3 DNA follows: TGTGCCAGCAGCTTGGCGACTAGCGGGGGGGCGGATACGCAGTATTTT. This encodes CASSLATSGGADTQYF.

The genes are TRBV19 and TRBJ2-1; 10 bases are shared with TRBD2. Germline V gene data show CDR1 as LNHDA and CDR2 as SQIVND (reference sequence). CDR3 length: 16 amino acids. Germline trimming cut 6 bases from V and 1 base from J; bases unmatched to any gene: 6. The CDR3 loop is CASRLTSGLSYNEQFF. CDR3 nucleotide sequence: TGTGCCAGTAGGCTGACTAGCGGGTTGTCCTACAATGAGCAGTTCTTC.

The chain joins TRBV6-5 to TRBJ2-2, with D perhaps TRBD1 (6 bases). The germline V gene has CDR1 MNHEY and CDR2 SVGAGI. Between the trimmed V and J ends, which lost 6 bases and 0 bases, there was a span of 8 bases. The CDR3 covers 14 residues. As DNA, the CDR3 is TGTGCCAGCAGGGGGGACACGAACACCGGGGAGCTGTTTTTT. Its protein is CASRGDTNTGELFF.

The CDR3 nucleotides read TGTGCCAGCAGTGAAATTCTCGGGGTTGAACAGTACTTC. Amino acids: CASSEILGVEQYF. J is TRBJ2-7 and V is TRBV2; TRBD2 is a possible D gene (5 bases). Germline CDR1 is SNHLY and CDR2 is FYNNEI. The V gene lost 2 bases and the J gene lost 10 bases, with 15 bases spanning the gap. This CDR3 is built from 13 residues.